The sequence of this TCR beta chain was determined in a study of blood T cell repertoires in COVID-19. The overall study: COVID-19 samples collected from the United States, Italy and Spain covered acute and convalescent phases.

The repertoire was sequenced with immunoSEQ multiplex PCR; TCRdb's copy has only in-frame clones and lacks some. The table has some 160,000 clones, around four fifths seen once; the top ten hold 6.2%. V lost 1 base to trimming and J lost 6 bases; unmatched junction nucleotides: 1. The CDR3 consists of 14 residues. Germline V gene sequence: CDR1 PRHDT, CDR2 FYEKMQ (reference sequence). The specimen sequenced was PBMCs or T cells enriched from blood (not recorded which). This clonotype was obtained from a woman aged 40 to 50 who had recovered from COVID-19. The chain combines TRBV13 with TRBJ2-3, with 10 bases identical to TRBD2. Here the CDR3 DNA reads TGTGCCAGCAGCTTAGCTAGCGGGAGTGATACGCAGTATTTT. This translates into CASSLASGSDTQYF.